This T cell receptor (beta chain) stems from a study of cytomegalovirus exposure and HLA in healthy donors (dated by TCRdb to about 2017). About the study as a whole: A later analysis indicated that the roughly 130 validation repertoires were generated on the platform also employed for the roughly 730 repertoires of the first cohort. In addition to the first cohort of around 670 subjects, a separate validation cohort of 120 different subjects was used. The study was designed to test whether signatures of past pathogen exposure could be identified by cataloging public T cell receptors. To predict cytomegalovirus infection status, the study combined high-throughput TCR immunosequencing, statistical association of individual TCRs with disease status, and machine learning.

Broader findings and caveats from the paper: The study gave a list of roughly 150 TCR beta chains associated with cytomegalovirus. In vitro tests confirmed that three of the cytomegalovirus-associated TCR beta chains recognize cytomegalovirus antigens. Subsequent analysis determined that TCRs grouped into clusters in the first cohort also showed a tendency toward co-occurrence across the roughly 130 validation repertoires, and approximately 93% of cluster scores exceeded 0. Most TCR sequences were observed very rarely across donors, whereas some public TCRs were present in many individuals. In both the original and validation cohorts, the classifier was reported to diagnose cytomegalovirus status with high specificity and sensitivity. The authors suggested that the approach could potentially be extended to other disease states and immunological phenotypes. The validation cohort had no HLA typing available for a later analysis, so co-occurrence within that cohort was assessed over all 110 or so repertoires.

Separate from the approximately 700-subject first cohort, the validation cohort of 90 to 150 subjects was the group to which the donors belonged. V sheds 7 bases and J sheds 8 bases, leaving 15 bases between their ends. Spanning cysteine to phenylalanine, the CDR3 consists of 13 amino acids. Of the read, only the CDR3 DNA is kept; its 39 bases are in frame from base 1. CDR1 and CDR2 (LNHDA, SQIVND) derive from the germline V gene (reference sequence). Notes on this clone: Its antigen is not yet known. No base-level quality is on record; no much larger clone is a single base apart.

The library came from the immunoSEQ multiplex PCR assay. Processing in the source paper ran as follows. A statistical classification framework was built for diagnosing cytomegalovirus status from the catalog of TCR beta chain sequences. TCRdb provides this immuneACCESS table in a form limited to in-frame rearrangements. Some clones are lacking; in checked studies, under half of them reflect an unresolved V gene, and why the rest are absent is not known. V and J calls and clone size are given by that table; D and trimming were obtained from the DNA. The sample profile shows around 52,000 clones; approximately 95% of them were found once. Around 5.8% of the sample rests with the top ten.

The TCR originated in a young woman in good health and CMV-seronegative. Here the chain combines TRBV19 and TRBJ1-3, and perhaps TRBD1 as D gene, on 6 matching bases. Sequencing input: PBMCs. The CDR3 in this case is CASIPSGEDTIYF. The sequenced DNA is TGTGCCAGTATACCCTCAGGGGAAGACACCATATATTTT. Reference TRBV19 and TRBJ1-3 proteins supply the regions before and after the CDR3; the full variable domain is: DGGITQSPKYLFRKEGQNVTLSCEQNLNHDAMYWYRQDPGQGLRLIYYSQIVNDFQKGDIAEGYSVSREKKESFPLTVTSAQKNPTAFYLCASIPSGEDTIYFGEGSWLTVV.